This T cell receptor beta chain was identified in a study of OX40 agonist ivuxolimab in advanced cancers. At the level of the study: Recorded diagnoses for dose-escalation patients were hepatocellular carcinoma, melanoma, renal cell or head and neck cancer. Among those enrolled, mean age was 60 years (range roughly 23 to 85) and about 79% were male. The study's findings and limits: Doses of 0.1 to 3.0 mg/kg were accompanied by clonal expansion of CD4+ and CD8+ blood T cells by week 6.

This clone was observed a single time. The antigen is unknown. Per the germline V gene, CDR1 is MDHEN and CDR2 is SYDVKM. Trimming removed 4 bases at V and 3 bases at J, with 10 bases between. The CDR3 has 13 residues. TCRdb's copy holds only in-frame clones and misses some; the assay was immunoSEQ multiplex PCR. The sample holds 66,000 or so clones, about four fifths seen once. The clonotype originates from an adult with an advanced solid tumor such as melanoma, head and neck, liver or kidney cancer. Sequencing used CD4+ or CD8+ T cells sorted from blood, obtained in a trial of the OX40 agonist ivuxolimab. The V gene is TRBV28, the J gene TRBJ2-7, with D maybe TRBD1 (6 bases). The CDR3, as DNA: TGTGCCAGCAGTTCCGCGGACAGCTACGAGCAGTACTTC. Protein: CASSSADSYEQYF.